These T cell receptor beta chains were read from a single sample in a study of cytomegalovirus exposure and HLA in healthy donors. The method was immunoSEQ multiplex PCR; TCRdb's version includes in-frame clones alone and lacks a portion of them. Of roughly 120,000 clones in the sample, over 75% were seen once. The source material was PBMCs. The receptors were gathered from a human donor in good health. The conserved cysteine and the conserved F or W are not part of the CDR3 here. Each record gives: CDR3 length, V gene, CDR3 protein.

>13|TRBV9
ASSAGQGAVYEQY
>12|TRBV28
ASSFPGSTYEQY
>14|TRBV6-5
ASSSLTSGRAVEQF
>13|TRBV28
ASSYSGSSNEKLF
>13|TRBV18
ASSPPLTDAREQY
>13|TRBV29-1
SVYAPGGGTDTQY
>12|TRBV19
ASTPDRATDTQY
>13|TRBV4-1
ASSPAAVTNSPLH
>12|TRBV5-1
ASSFRESSGELF
>13|TRBV27
ASSSRGSSYNEQF
>12|TRBV27
ASSLSGGGTEAF
>13|TRBV27
ASSLGQGGNQPQH
>11|TRBV28
ATLGQLNTEAF
>18|TRBV10-1
ASSARWRLAGGSPPNEQF
>11|TRBV6-6
ASSLAGTGGHT
>16|TRBV7-9
ASSFPRGEGGPTGELF
>16|TRBV21-1
ASSKGTGEEGGTDTQY
>13|TRBV6-5
ASSYQYRANYGYT
>12|TRBV28
ASHRDRGYEKLF
>14|TRBV7-9
ASSLPGTGESSPLH
>10|TRBV29-1
SGRQGGETQY
>10|TRBV6-5
ASSTTGTTYT
>13|TRBV5-1
ASTPGGGYQETQY
>13|TRBV28
ASSPRDRGTDTQY
>12|TRBV10-3
AISESTAADTQY
>13|TRBV19
ASSIRTSGNQPQH
>12|TRBV5-1
ASSLAAETTQLF
>13|TRBV4-1
ASSQAATGNEKLF
>12|TRBV2
ASSLQDRAYGYT